A selection of T cell receptor beta chains follows, all from one sample in a study of CD8 T cells in ankylosing spondylitis. TCRdb processed the 5' RACE reads anew with MiXCR; each CDR3 protein has one entry. The sample includes approximately 290,000 distinct CDR3 sequences, roughly 20% seen only once; the top ten take 3.5%. Sequences were obtained from blood, either unsorted or a sorted T cell fraction (not recorded which). These receptors originate from a female donor with ankylosing spondylitis or in good health (not recorded which). CDR3s include the opening cysteine and the closing phenylalanine or tryptophan. The D gene is left open where the match is weak.

d_call v_call cdr3_aa
TRBD2 TRBV20-1 CSAPASGIYEQYF
TRBD2 TRBV2 CASYPLAGGYEQYF
TRBD2 TRBV2 CASSEDLAGGDTQYF
TRBD2 TRBV4-3 CASSLSLSGRSYTGELFF
TRBD2 TRBV3-1 CASSRQGTSEIYEQYF
TRBD2 TRBV7-2 CASSTGLAQGEQYF
. TRBV7-2 CASSLAPSSGNTIYF
TRBD2 TRBV7-2 CASSLRSGSSYEQYF
. TRBV30 CAWSVRGSPGYNEQFF
TRBD1 TRBV6-2/TRBV6-3 CASSYDRGLYEQYF
TRBD2 TRBV6-5 CASSYSLAGGNTGELFF
. TRBV15 CATSRDLGATNEKLFF
. TRBV12-3/TRBV12-4 CASRFREGAYNEQFF
. TRBV7-2 CASNRGVGSYEQYF
. TRBV19 CASSILASLSYNEQFF
TRBD1 TRBV12-3/TRBV12-4 CASRYRGYVDTEAFF
. TRBV12-3/TRBV12-4 CASKSRRGSGRVYGYTF
. TRBV7-8 CASSLGGEVIEQYF
. TRBV28 CASSSGSNTQYF
. TRBV7-3 CASSLNGGGTGELFF
. TRBV7-2 CASSSQGQKHYGYTF
. TRBV6-5 CASSYDRYSNQPQHF
. TRBV27 CASSFSRGGNQPQHF
. TRBV3-1 CASSQEERGNTIYF
TRBD2 TRBV25-1 CASSDRGGRGSTDTQYF
. TRBV12-3/TRBV12-4 CASSRGGSNYGYTF
TRBD1 TRBV30 CAWGEGAQGNQPQHF
TRBD1 TRBV19 CASSIAGGAEAFF
TRBD1 TRBV29-1 CSVEDGGTGGIFNYGYTF
. TRBV2 CASSAGTRNQPQHF
TRBD1 TRBV12-3/TRBV12-4 CASSFGTGGGSYEQYF
. TRBV2 CASSDVEGGYGYTF
. TRBV7-9 CASSLAGRMPGNTIYF
. TRBV3-1 CASSQGTRANYGYTF
. TRBV12-3/TRBV12-4 CASTRDSGTNEKLFF
TRBD2 TRBV5-6 CASMGLGADTQYF
. TRBV6-6 CASRASGEQYF
. TRBV9 CASSVGRGPRIEQFF
. TRBV20-1 CSAPGKPNEQFF
. TRBV6-5 CASSYAGKENTEAFF
TRBD2 TRBV3-1 CASSPASGRTYEQYF
. TRBV3-1 CASSQGGGQEEAFF
. TRBV12-3/TRBV12-4 CASSFGLDSNNEQFF
. TRBV11-2 CASSSARAGEQFF
. TRBV6-2/TRBV6-3 CASSYSGPYNEQFF
TRBD2 TRBV7-6 CASSPGLAGSTDTQYF
TRBD1 TRBV27 CASLHRIKDFRDSQYYEQYF
. TRBV7-9 CASSLVVNTIYF
. TRBV24-1 CATSGSGLYNEQFF
TRBD2 TRBV6-2/TRBV6-3 CASSGRGDEQFF
TRBD2 TRBV20-1 CSARGWGTSGNEQFF
. TRBV20-1 CCARPRGAEGTDTQYF
TRBD2 TRBV5-1 CASSPGLALTYEQYF
TRBD2 TRBV29-1 CSVASDSGSYGEQFF
TRBD1 TRBV20-1 CSARDTRGRYEQYF
. TRBV30 CAWSWVGDTQYF
TRBD2 TRBV20-1 CSAQGLAMGYEQYF
. TRBV11-2 CASSFRLWGRETHNEQFF